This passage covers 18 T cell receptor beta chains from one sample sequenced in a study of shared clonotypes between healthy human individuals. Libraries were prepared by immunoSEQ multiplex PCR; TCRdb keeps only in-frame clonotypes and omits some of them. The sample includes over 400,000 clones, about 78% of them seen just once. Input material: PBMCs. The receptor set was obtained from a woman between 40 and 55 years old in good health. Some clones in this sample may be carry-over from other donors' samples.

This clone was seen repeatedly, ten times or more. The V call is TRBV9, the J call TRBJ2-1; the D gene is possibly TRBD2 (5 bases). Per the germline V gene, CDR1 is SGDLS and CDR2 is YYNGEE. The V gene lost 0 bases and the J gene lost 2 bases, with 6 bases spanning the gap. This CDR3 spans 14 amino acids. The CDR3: CASSVGGAYNEQFF. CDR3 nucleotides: TGTGCCAGCAGCGTAGGGGGAGCCTACAATGAGCAGTTCTTC.

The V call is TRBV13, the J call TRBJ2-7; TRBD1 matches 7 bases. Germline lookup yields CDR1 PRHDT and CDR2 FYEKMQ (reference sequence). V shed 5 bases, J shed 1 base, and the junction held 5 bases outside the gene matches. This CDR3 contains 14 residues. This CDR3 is CASSAPGQSYEQYF. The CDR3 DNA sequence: TGTGCCAGCAGCGCCCCGGGACAGTCCTACGAGCAGTACTTC.

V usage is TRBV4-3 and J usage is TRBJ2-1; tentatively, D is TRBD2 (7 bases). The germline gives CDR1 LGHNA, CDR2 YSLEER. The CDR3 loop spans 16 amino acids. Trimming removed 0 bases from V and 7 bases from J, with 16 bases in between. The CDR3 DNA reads TGCGCCAGCAGCCAAGATCTCGGAGGGAGGGGGAATGAGCAGTTCTTC. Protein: CASSQDLGGRGNEQFF.

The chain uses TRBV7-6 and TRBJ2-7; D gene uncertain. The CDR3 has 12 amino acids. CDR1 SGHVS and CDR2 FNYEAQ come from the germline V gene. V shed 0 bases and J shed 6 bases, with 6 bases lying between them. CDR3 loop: CASSLAAGEQYF. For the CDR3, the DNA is TGTGCCAGCAGCTTAGCGGCCGGCGAGCAGTACTTC.

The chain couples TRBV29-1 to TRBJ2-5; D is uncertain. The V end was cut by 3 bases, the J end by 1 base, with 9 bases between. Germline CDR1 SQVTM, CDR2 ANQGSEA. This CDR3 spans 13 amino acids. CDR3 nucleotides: TGCAGCGTTGACGCGCAGTCCCAAGAGACCCAGTACTTC. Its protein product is CSVDAQSQETQYF.

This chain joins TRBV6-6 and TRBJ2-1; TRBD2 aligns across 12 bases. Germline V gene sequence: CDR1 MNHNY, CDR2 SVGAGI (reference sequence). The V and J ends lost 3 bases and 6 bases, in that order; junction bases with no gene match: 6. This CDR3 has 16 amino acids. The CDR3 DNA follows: TGTGCCAGCAGTTATGGCCTAGCGGGAGGGTTCAATGAGCAGTTCTTC. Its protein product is CASSYGLAGGFNEQFF.

CDR3 coding DNA: TGTGCCAGCAGCGTAGGGAAGGGATTGGAGACCCAGTACTTC. Its translation: CASSVGKGLETQYF. V is TRBV9 and J is TRBJ2-5; D is unresolved. CDR1 is SGDLS, CDR2 YYNGEE, per germline. The CDR3 length is 14 residues. V was trimmed by 0 bases and J by 5 bases, leaving 11 bases between them. The full variable domain, its missing parts supplied by reference TRBV9 and TRBJ2-5, is DSGVTQTPKHLITATGQRVTLRCSPRSGDLSVYWYQQSLDQGLQFLIQYYNGEERAKGNILERFSAQQFPDLHSELNLSSLELGDSALYFCASSVGKGLETQYFGPGTRLLVL.

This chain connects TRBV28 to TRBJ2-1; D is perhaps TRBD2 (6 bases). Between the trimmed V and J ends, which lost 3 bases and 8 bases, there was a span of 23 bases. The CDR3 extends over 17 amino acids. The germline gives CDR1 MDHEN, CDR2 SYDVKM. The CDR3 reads CASSFSRGRQVADEQFF. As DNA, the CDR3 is TGTGCCAGCAGTTTCTCTCGGGGGAGGCAGGTCGCCGATGAGCAGTTCTTC.

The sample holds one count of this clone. The chain's CDR3 is CASSPRRGYGYTF. Here the CDR3 DNA reads TGTGCCAGCAGCCCCCGACGAGGCTATGGCTACACCTTC. This chain joins TRBV7-2 and TRBJ1-2; no clear D gene. The V gene's germline CDR1 is SGHTA and CDR2 FQGNSA. The V gene lost 5 bases and the J gene lost 4 bases, with 11 bases spanning the gap. The length of the CDR3 is 13 residues.

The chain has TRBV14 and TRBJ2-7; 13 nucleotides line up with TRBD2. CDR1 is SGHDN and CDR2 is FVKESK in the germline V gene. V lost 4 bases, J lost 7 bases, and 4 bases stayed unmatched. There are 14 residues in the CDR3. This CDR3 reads CASSPTSGRAEQYF. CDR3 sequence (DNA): TGTGCCAGCAGCCCAACTAGCGGGAGGGCGGAGCAGTACTTC.

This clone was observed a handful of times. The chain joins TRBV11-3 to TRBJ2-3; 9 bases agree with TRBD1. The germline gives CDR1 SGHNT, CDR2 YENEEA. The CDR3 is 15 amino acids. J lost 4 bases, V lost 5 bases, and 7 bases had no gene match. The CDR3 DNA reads TGTGCCAGCAGCCTACAGGGGGCGAGAGCAGATACGCAGTATTTT. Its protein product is CASSLQGARADTQYF.

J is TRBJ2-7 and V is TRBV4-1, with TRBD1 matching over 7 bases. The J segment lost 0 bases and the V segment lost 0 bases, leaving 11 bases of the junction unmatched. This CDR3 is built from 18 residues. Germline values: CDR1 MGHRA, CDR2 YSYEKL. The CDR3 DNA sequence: TGCGCCAGCAGCCAAGATACTTTTGAGGGGGCGGGCTCCTACGAGCAGTACTTC. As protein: CASSQDTFEGAGSYEQYF.

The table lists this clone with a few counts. The CDR3 reads CASSSGQGMDEQYF. DNA for the CDR3: TGTGCCAGCAGCTCGGGACAGGGGATGGACGAGCAGTACTTC. The chain is built from TRBV5-8 and TRBJ2-7; 10 bases map to TRBD1. The CDR3 has 14 residues. The trim removed 3 bases at V and 5 bases at J, leaving 5 bases unmatched. CDR1 SGHTS and CDR2 YDEGEE come from the germline V gene.

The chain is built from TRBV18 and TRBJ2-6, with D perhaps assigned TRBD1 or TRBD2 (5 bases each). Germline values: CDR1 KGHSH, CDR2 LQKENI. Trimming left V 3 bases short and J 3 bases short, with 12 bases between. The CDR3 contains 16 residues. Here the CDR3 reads CASSPAGALGANVLTF. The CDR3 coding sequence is TGTGCCAGCTCACCTGCCGGGGCGCTTGGGGCCAACGTCCTGACTTTC.

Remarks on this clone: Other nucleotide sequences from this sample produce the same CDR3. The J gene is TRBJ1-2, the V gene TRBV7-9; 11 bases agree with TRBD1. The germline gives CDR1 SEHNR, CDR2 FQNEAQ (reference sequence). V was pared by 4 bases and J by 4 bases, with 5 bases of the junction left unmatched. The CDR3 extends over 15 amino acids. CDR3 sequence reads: CASSSSGTGGYGYTF. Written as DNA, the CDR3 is TGTGCCAGCAGCTCCTCCGGGACAGGGGGCTATGGCTACACCTTC.

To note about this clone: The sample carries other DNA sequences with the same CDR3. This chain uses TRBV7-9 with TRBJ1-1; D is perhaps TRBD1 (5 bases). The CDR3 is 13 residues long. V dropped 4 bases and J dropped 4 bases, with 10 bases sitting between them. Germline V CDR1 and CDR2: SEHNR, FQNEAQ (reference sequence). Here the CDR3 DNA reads TGTGCCAGCAGCTCGCAGGGTGGCACTGAAGCTTTCTTT. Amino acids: CASSSQGGTEAFF.

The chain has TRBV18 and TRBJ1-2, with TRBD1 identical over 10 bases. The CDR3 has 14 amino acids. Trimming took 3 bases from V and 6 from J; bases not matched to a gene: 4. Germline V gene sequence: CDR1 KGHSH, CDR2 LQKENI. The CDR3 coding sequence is TGTGCCAGCTCACCTTCCGGGACAGGGGATGGCTACACCTTC. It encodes CASSPSGTGDGYTF. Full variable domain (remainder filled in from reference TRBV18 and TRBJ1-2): NAGVMQNPRHLVRRRGQEARLRCSPMKGHSHVYWYRQLPEEGLKFMVYLQKENIIDESGMPKERFSAEFPKEGPSILRIQQVVRGDSAAYFCASSPSGTGDGYTFGSGTRLTVV.

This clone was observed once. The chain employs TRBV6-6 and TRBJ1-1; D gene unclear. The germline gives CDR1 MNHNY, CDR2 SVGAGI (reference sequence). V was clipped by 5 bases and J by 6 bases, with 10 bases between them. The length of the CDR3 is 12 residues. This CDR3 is CASSPGGSEAFF. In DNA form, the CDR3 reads TGTGCCAGCAGTCCGGGCGGCTCTGAAGCTTTCTTT.